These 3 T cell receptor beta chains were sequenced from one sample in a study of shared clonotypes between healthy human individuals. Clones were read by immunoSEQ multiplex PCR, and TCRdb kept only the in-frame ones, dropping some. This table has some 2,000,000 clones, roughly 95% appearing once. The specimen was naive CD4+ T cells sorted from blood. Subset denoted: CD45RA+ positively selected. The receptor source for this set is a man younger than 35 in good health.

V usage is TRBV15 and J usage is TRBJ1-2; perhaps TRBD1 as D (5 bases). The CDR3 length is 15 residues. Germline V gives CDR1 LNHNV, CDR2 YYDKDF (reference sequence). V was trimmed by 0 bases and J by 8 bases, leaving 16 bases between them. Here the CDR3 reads CATSRDPTGVGGYTF. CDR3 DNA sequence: TGTGCCACCAGCAGAGATCCTACGGGGGTAGGCGGCTACACCTTC.

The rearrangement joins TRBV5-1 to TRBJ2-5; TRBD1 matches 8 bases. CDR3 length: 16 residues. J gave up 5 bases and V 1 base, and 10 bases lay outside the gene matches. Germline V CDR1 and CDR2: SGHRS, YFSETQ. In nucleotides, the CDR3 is TGCGCCAGCAGCTTGTCGGGCAGGGGGCGCGGGGAGACCCAGTACTTC. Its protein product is CASSLSGRGRGETQYF.

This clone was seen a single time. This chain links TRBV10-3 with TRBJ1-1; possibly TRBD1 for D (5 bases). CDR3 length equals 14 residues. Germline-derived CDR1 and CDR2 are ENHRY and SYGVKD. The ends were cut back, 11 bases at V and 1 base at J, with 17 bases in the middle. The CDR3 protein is CASTPQETNTEAFF. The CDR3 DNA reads TGTGCCTCCACCCCACAGGAAACGAACACTGAAGCTTTCTTT.